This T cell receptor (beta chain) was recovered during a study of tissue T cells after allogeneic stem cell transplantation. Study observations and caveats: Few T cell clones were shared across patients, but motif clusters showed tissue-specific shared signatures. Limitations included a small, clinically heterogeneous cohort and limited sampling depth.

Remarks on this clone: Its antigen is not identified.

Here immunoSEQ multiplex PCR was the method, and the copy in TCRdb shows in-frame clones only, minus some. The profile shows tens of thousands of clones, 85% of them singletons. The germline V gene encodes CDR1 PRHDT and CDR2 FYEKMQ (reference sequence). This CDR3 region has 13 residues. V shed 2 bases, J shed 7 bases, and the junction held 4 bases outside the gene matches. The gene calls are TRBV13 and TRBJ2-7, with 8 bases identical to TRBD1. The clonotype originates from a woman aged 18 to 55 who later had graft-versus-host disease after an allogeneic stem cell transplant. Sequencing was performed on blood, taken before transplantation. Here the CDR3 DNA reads TGTGCCAGCAGCTTACAGGGGGCGGGAGAGCAGTACTTC. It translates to CASSLQGAGEQYF.